This TCR beta chain was profiled in a study of T cells in Graves' hyperthyroidism and ophthalmopathy. Study-level information: Before treatment of any kind, peripheral blood was taken at initial diagnosis.

The CDR3 regions of TCR beta were amplified from RNA transcripts. The HTBI set primed first-round TCR CDR3 RT-PCR. TCRdb analysed the multiplex PCR reads with MiXCR anew, one entry per CDR3 protein. This sample has some 270,000 distinct CDR3 sequences; approximately 12% occur once, and the top ten carry more than 7.5%. The table lists this clonotype with many counts. Germline V lookup: CDR1 SQVTM, CDR2 ANQGSEA. There are 13 residues in the CDR3. V shed 4 bases and J 7 bases; nucleotides not matched to a gene: 3. Sequenced input: blood. The TCR sequence derives from a woman aged 25-40 years with Graves' hyperthyroidism that later progressed to Graves' ophthalmopathy. The chain uses TRBV29-1 and TRBJ1-4; 10 positions agree with TRBD1. In nucleotides, the CDR3 is TGCAGCGTTGTGACAGGGGGCATTGAAAAACTGTTTTTT. Its translation: CSVVTGGIEKLFF. The variable domain in full, completed from reference TRBV29-1 and TRBJ1-4, reads SAVISQKPSRDICQRGTSLTIQCQVDSQVTMMFWYRQQPGQSLTLIATANQGSEATYESGFVIDKFPISRPNLTFSTLTVSNMSPEDSSIYLCSVVTGGIEKLFFGSGTQLSVL.